This TCR beta chain was found in a study of T cell changes during pregnancy in multiple sclerosis. TCRdb's copy holds only in-frame clones and misses some; the assay was immunoSEQ multiplex PCR. The table records 30,000 to 40,000 clones, under 95% of them present only once. Germline V gene lookup returns CDR1 SEHNR and CDR2 FQNEAQ (reference sequence). This CDR3 has 15 residues. After removal of 3 bases from V and 10 bases from J, the junction contained 4 bases not matched to a gene. The V gene is TRBV7-9, the J gene TRBJ1-6, with 12 positions matching TRBD1. This TCR derives from a female donor in good health, enrolled as a control in a pregnancy study. Sample: CD4+ T cells from peripheral blood mononuclear cells, taken in the second trimester of pregnancy. CDR3 DNA sequence: TGTGCCAGCAGCTTGGGTGGGACAGGGGGCTCACCCCTCCACTTT. Translated: CASSLGGTGGSPLHF.